A selection of T cell receptor beta chains follows, all from one sample in a study of a mutant IDH1 vaccine in newly diagnosed glioma. These receptors are not linked to any known antigen. Sequenced by immunoSEQ multiplex PCR; TCRdb stores in-frame clones only, minus some. The data show approximately 11,000 clones, about 91% seen once. Sample: PBMCs, taken from a glioma patient whose treatment included an IDH1 peptide vaccine. Receptor source: a middle-aged woman with glioma. Some clones in this sample may be carry-over from other donors' samples. The CDR3 runs from the conserved cysteine through the conserved F or W. The D gene is left open where the match is weak. Not every row has a clone size; where given, it reads once, few, many or a size class.

TRBV5-1	.	TRBJ2-5	.	CASTLGGAETQYF	TGCGCCAGCACCCTAGGAGGGGCTGAGACCCAGTACTTC
TRBV7-2	.	TRBJ2-5	.	CASSLSRPRVETQYF	TGTGCCAGCAGCCTAAGTCGCCCCCGCGTAGAGACCCAGTACTTC
TRBV30	.	TRBJ2-3	.	CAWSVVDTQYF	TGTGCCTGGAGTGTGGTAGATACGCAGTATTTT
TRBV25-1	once	TRBJ1-4	TRBD1	CASSETAGGSEKLFF	TGTGCCAGCAGTGAAACGGCAGGGGGCTCGGAAAAACTGTTTTTT
TRBV5-1	.	TRBJ2-1	.	CASSLGGQNYNGQFF	TGCGCCAGCAGCTTGGGCGGACAGAACTACAATGGGCAGTTCTTC
TRBV13	.	TRBJ2-7	TRBD1	CASSPGFRGYEQYF	TGTGCCAGCAGCCCCGGGTTCAGGGGGTACGAGCAGTACTTC
TRBV29-1	medium-sized	TRBJ1-1	.	CSGGDSEAFF	TGCAGCGGGGGTGACAGTGAAGCTTTCTTT
TRBV5-1	.	TRBJ1-2	TRBD1	CASSLTRTGAINYGYTF	TGCGCCAGCAGCTTGACGAGGACAGGCGCTATTAACTATGGCTACACCTTC
TRBV11-1	.	TRBJ2-6	.	CASRAGQSGANVLTF	TGTGCCAGCAGGGCCGGACAATCTGGGGCCAACGTCCTGACTTTC
TRBV28	.	TRBJ2-5	TRBD1	CASSLDRGQETQYF	TGTGCCAGCAGTTTAGACAGGGGACAAGAGACCCAGTACTTC
TRBV2	.	TRBJ2-3	TRBD2	CASSERRTSPQYF	TGTGCCAGCAGTGAGCGGAGGACTAGCCCGCAGTATTTT
TRBV5-1	.	TRBJ2-3	.	CASSLGLKSSTDTQYF	TGCGCCAGCAGCCTAGGACTTAAATCTAGCACAGATACGCAGTATTTT
TRBV30	.	TRBJ1-2	.	CAWTGTPGSYYGYTF	TGTGCCTGGACTGGGACGCCAGGCTCATACTATGGCTACACCTTC
TRBV7-9	.	TRBJ2-7	TRBD2	CASSLGPSGGTYEQYF	TGTGCCAGCAGCTTGGGCCCTAGCGGGGGGACCTACGAGCAGTACTTC
TRBV7-9	.	TRBJ2-7	.	CASSLVGTYYEQYF	TGTGCCAGCAGCTTAGTGGGGACATACTACGAGCAGTACTTC
TRBV5-5	.	TRBJ2-6	.	CASSLTPGTPLTPGANVLTF	TGTGCCAGCAGCTTGACCCCCGGGACACCCCTCACTCCTGGGGCCAACGTCCTGACTTTC
TRBV5-1	.	TRBJ1-2	.	CASSWGGGINYGYTF	TGCGCCAGCAGCTGGGGAGGGGGAATTAACTATGGCTACACCTTC
TRBV30	once	TRBJ2-1	TRBD2	CAGGRALGNEQFF	TGTGCCGGCGGGAGGGCCCTCGGGAATGAGCAGTTCTTC
TRBV10-3	.	TRBJ1-1	.	CAIRIQELAEAFF	TGTGCCATCAGGATACAGGAATTAGCTGAAGCTTTCTTT
TRBV6-1	.	TRBJ1-5	TRBD1	CASSVHRGSNQPQHF	TGTGCCAGCAGTGTCCACAGGGGTAGCAATCAGCCCCAGCATTTT
TRBV7-9	.	TRBJ1-3	.	CASSLALRRFSGNTIYF	TGTGCCAGCAGCTTGGCTTTACGGAGATTCTCTGGAAACACCATATATTTT
TRBV6-1	once	TRBJ2-5	.	CASSYRGQETQYF	TGTGCCAGCAGCTATAGGGGCCAAGAGACCCAGTACTTC
TRBV2	.	TRBJ2-3	.	CASRDSRRTDTQYF	TGTGCCAGCCGGGACTCAAGGAGGACAGATACGCAGTATTTT
TRBV4-1	few	TRBJ1-1	.	CASSPQPGNTEAFF	TGCGCCAGCAGCCCACAACCGGGGAACACTGAAGCTTTCTTT
TRBV19	few	TRBJ1-1	TRBD1	CASRRTDREGTEAFF	TGTGCCAGTAGACGAACTGACAGGGAGGGAACTGAAGCTTTCTTT
TRBV6-1	.	TRBJ1-2	.	CASSEAAGNYGYTF	TGTGCCAGCAGTGAAGCAGCAGGAAACTATGGCTACACCTTC
TRBV6-4	.	TRBJ1-2	.	CARPKKAALDYGYTF	TGTGCCAGGCCGAAGAAGGCGGCGCTAGACTATGGCTACACCTTC
TRBV7-9	.	TRBJ2-5	.	CASSPQPEYF	TGTGCCAGCAGCCCCCAACCCGAGTACTTC
TRBV30	.	TRBJ1-4	.	CAWSGTPNEKLFF	TGTGCCTGGAGTGGGACTCCGAATGAAAAACTGTTTTTT
TRBV18	.	TRBJ1-1	TRBD1	CASSPGQDTEAFF	TGTGCCAGCTCACCGGGACAGGACACTGAAGCTTTCTTT
TRBV6-5	.	TRBJ1-2	.	CASRRLGYGYTF	TGTGCCAGCAGACGGCTCGGCTATGGCTACACCTTC